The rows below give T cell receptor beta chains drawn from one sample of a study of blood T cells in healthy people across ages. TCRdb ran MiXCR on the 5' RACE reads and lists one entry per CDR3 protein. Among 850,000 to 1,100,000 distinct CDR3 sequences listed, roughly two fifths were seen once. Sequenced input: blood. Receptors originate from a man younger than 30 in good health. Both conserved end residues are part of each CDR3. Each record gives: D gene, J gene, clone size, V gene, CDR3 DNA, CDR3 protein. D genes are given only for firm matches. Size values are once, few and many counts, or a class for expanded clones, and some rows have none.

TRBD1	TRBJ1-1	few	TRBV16	TGTGCCAGCAGCCGGCTACCGGGGACAGGTTTGGCTTTCTTT	CASSRLPGTGLAFF
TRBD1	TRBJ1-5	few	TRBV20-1	TGCAGTGCCAAAAACTGGACAGGGGCGCAGCCCCAGCATTTT	CSAKNWTGAQPQHF
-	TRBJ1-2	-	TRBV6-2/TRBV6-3	TGTGCCAGCACCCTCAGGGAATATGGCTACACCTTC	CASTLREYGYTF
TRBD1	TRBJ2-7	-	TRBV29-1	TGCAGCGCCTTGGGGACAGGGGAAAACGAGCAGTACTTC	CSALGTGENEQYF
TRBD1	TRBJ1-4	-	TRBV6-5	TGTGCCAGCAGTCAAGCACAGGGGGCGTCTGGAAAACTGTTTTTT	CASSQAQGASGKLFF
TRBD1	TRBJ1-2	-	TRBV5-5	TGTGCCAGCAGCTCCGGGACAGGTCTGGGATCTGGCTACACCTTC	CASSSGTGLGSGYTF
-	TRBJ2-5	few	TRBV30	TGTGCCTGGAGTGTAGGAGGACTGCAAGAGACCCAGTACTTC	CAWSVGGLQETQYF
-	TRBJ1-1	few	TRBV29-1	TGCAGCGTCCCCTCGCGCGGGAACACTGAAGCTTTCTTT	CSVPSRGNTEAFF
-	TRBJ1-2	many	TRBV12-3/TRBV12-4	TGTGCCAGCAGTTTAGGAGGTGGGGTTAACTATGGCTACACCTTC	CASSLGGGVNYGYTF
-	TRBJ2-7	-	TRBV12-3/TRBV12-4	TGTGCCAGCAGTTTCGGCAGAACCTACGAGCAGTACTTC	CASSFGRTYEQYF
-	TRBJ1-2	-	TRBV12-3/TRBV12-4	TGTGCCAGCAGTAACAGACAGACTTCTAACTATGGCTACACCTTC	CASSNRQTSNYGYTF
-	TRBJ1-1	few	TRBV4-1	TGCGCCAGCAGCCAAGGAGCAGCCAGGAACACTGAAGCTTTCTTT	CASSQGAARNTEAFF
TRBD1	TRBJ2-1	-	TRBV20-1	TGCAGTGCTAGTAATCGGGACAGGGGTTCCAATGAGCAGTTCTTC	CSASNRDRGSNEQFF
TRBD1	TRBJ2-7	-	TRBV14	TGTGCCAGCAGCCACCTTCTCGGACAGGGTACCTACAATGAGCAGTACTTC	CASSHLLGQGTYNEQYF
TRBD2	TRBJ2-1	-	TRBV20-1	TGCAGTGCCATAGGACTAGCGGGGTCCTATTACAATGAGCAGTTCTTC	CSAIGLAGSYYNEQFF
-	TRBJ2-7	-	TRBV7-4	TGTGCCAGCAGCTTAGGAGTCGGGCAGTCCTACGAGCAGTACTTC	CASSLGVGQSYEQYF
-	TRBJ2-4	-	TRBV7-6	TGTGCCAGCAGCTCGACCCCGGCAGGGGACACGAAACTAGCCAAAAACATTCAGTACTTC	CASSSTPAGDTKLAKNIQYF
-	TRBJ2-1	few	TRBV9	TGTGCCAGCAGCGCGAGCCCTGGGCTAGTGCACAGGGAGCAGTTCTTC	CASSASPGLVHREQFF
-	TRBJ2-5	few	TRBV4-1	TGCGCCAGCAGCCAAAGTATCGGTCACCAAGAGACCCAGTACTTC	CASSQSIGHQETQYF
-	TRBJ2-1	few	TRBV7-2	TGTGCCAGCAGCTTAGCGTGGGCAGCATACAATGAGCAGTTCTTC	CASSLAWAAYNEQFF
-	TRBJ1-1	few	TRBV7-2	TGTGCCAGCAGCCCTCCTTACAGAGGAGAAGCTTTCTTT	CASSPPYRGEAFF
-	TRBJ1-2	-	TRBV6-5	TGTGCCAGCAGTTCCGTCCCGGGACAAATCCTAAAACTGACCGGCTACACCTTC	CASSSVPGQILKLTGYTF
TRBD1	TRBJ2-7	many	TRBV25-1	TGTGCCAGCAGTGAGGGCCTCAATCGACAGGGATCCTACGAGCAGTACTTC	CASSEGLNRQGSYEQYF
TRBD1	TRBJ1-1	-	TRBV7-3	TGTGCCAGCAGCTTAACAGGGGGCCCTGGGGCTTTCTTT	CASSLTGGPGAFF
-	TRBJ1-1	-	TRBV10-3	TGTGCCATCAGTGATCGGGCAGGGTCGTACACTGAAGCTTTCTTT	CAISDRAGSYTEAFF
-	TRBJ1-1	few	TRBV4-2	TGTGCCAGCAGCCAAGATCTGGGGAGCCCTGAAGCTTTCTTT	CASSQDLGSPEAFF
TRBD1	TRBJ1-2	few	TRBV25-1	TGTGCTAGCAGTGAACCCCGGACAGGGGATGGCTACACCTTC	CASSEPRTGDGYTF
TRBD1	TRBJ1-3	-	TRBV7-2	TGTGCCAGCACCCTGACAGGGGGAAACACCATATATTTT	CASTLTGGNTIYF
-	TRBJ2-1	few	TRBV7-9	TGTGCCAGCAGCATGGGCAATGAGCAGTTCTTC	CASSMGNEQFF
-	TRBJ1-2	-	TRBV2	TGTGCCAGCAGTGAAACCCAGTTTGGCTACACCTTC	CASSETQFGYTF
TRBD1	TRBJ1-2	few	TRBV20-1	TGCAGTGCTAACTCGGACAGGGCTAACTATGGCTACACCTTC	CSANSDRANYGYTF
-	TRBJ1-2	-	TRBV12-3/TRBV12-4	TGTGCCAGCAGTTTAAACGGGGGCGCGGGAGGAGGCTACACCTTC	CASSLNGGAGGGYTF
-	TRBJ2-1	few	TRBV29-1	TGCAGCGTTGTGTCCAGGATGAACAATGAGCAGTTCTTC	CSVVSRMNNEQFF
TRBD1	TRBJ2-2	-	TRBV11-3	TGTGCCAGCAGCCCCCGGGGACAGGGAAACACCGGGGAGCTGTTTTTT	CASSPRGQGNTGELFF
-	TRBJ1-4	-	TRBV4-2	TGTGCCAGCAGCCAAGACGAGGCTCCCGGGGGCGAAAAACTGTTTTTT	CASSQDEAPGGEKLFF
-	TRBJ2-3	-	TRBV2	TGTGCCAGCAGTGGGGGCCCAGGTACGCAGTATTTT	CASSGGPGTQYF
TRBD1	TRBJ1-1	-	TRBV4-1	TGCGCCAGCAGCCAAGCAAACAGGGGTGACTCTGAAGCTTTCTTT	CASSQANRGDSEAFF
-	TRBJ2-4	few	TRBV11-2	TGTGCCAGCACCCTGGGCCTGAACCAAGCCATTCAGTACTTC	CASTLGLNQAIQYF
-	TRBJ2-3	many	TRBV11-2	TGTGCCAGCAGCTCGGACGCAGATACGCAGTATTTT	CASSSDADTQYF
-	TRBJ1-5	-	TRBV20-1	TGCAGTGCTCTCGACAGTAAAGTAGATCAGCCCCAGCATTTT	CSALDSKVDQPQHF
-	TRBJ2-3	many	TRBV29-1	TGCAGCGGGACAGATACAGATACGCAGTATTTT	CSGTDTDTQYF
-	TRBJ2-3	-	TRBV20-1	TGCAGTGCTAGAGATTCAGGGACCTCAGATACGCAGTATTTT	CSARDSGTSDTQYF
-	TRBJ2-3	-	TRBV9	TGTGCCAGCAGCGCCCCGCGGGGGCCTGGCACAGATACGCAGTATTTT	CASSAPRGPGTDTQYF
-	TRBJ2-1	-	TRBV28	TGTGCCAGCAGCCCCCGCGTGACTGAGCAGTTCTTC	CASSPRVTEQFF
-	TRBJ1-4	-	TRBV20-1	TGCAGTGCTAAGGACATAGCTGAAAAACTGTTTTTT	CSAKDIAEKLFF